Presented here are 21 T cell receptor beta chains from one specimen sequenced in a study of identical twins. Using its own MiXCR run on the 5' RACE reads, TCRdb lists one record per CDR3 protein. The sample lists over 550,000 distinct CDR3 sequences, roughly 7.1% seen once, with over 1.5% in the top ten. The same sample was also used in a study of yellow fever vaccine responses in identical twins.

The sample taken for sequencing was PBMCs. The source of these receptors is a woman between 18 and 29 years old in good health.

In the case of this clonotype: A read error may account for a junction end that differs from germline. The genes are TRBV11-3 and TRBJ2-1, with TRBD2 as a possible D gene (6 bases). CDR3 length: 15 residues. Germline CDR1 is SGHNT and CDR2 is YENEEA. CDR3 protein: CASSLLGEAYNEQIF. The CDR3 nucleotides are TGTGCCAGCAGCTTACTCGGGGAGGCCTACAATGAGCAGATCTTC.

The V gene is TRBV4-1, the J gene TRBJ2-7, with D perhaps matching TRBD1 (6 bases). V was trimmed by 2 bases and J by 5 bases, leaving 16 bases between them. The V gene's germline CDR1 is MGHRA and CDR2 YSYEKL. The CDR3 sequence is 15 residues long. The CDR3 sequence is CASSQNGHRENEQYF. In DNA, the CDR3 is TGCGCCAGCAGCCAAAACGGCCACAGGGAAAACGAGCAGTACTTC.

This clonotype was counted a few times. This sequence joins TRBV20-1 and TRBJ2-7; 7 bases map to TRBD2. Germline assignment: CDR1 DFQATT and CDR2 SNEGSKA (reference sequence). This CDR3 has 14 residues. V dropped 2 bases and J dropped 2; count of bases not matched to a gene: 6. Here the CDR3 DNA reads TGCAGTGCTAGAAAAGCTAGCGGCGCCTACGAGCAGTACTTC. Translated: CSARKASGAYEQYF.

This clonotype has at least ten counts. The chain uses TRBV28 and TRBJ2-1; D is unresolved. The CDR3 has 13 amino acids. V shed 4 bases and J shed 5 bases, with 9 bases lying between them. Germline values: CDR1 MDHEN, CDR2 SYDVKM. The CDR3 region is CASSSLPNNEQFF. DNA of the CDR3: TGTGCCAGCAGTTCGCTCCCAAACAATGAGCAGTTCTTC.

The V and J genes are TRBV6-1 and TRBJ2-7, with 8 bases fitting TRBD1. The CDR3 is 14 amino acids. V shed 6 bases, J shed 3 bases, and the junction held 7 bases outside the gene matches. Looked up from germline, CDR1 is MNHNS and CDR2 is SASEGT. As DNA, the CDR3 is TGTGCCAGCAGCGATAGACAGGGGAGCTACGAGCAGTACTTC. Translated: CASSDRQGSYEQYF.

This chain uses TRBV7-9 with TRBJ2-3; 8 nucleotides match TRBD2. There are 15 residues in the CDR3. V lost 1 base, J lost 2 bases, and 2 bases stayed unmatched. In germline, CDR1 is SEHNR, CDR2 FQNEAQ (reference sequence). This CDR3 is CASSLVAGFTDTQYF. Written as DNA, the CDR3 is TGTGCCAGCAGCTTAGTAGCGGGGTTCACAGATACGCAGTATTTT.

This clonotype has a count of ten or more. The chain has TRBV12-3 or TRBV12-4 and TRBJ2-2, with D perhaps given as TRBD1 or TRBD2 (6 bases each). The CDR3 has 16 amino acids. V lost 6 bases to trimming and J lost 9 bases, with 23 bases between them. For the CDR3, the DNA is TGTGCCAGCAGCCATCACGAGGGGGGAATACGAAGGGAGCTGTTTTTT. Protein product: CASSHHEGGIRRELFF.

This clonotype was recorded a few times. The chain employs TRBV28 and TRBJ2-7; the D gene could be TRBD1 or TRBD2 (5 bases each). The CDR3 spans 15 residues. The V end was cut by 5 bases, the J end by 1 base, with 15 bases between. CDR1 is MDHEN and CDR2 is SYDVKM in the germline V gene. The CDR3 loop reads CASSPPRDGSYEQYF. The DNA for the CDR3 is TGTGCCAGCAGTCCGCCTCGGGACGGATCCTACGAGCAGTACTTC.

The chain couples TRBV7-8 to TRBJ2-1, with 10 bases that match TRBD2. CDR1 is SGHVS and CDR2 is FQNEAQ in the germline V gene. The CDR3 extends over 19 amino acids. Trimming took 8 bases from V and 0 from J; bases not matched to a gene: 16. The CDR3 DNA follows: TGTGCCAGCGGGACCAAGAAAGCGGGGGGGTTGAGCTCCTACAATGAGCAGTTCTTC. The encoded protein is CASGTKKAGGLSSYNEQFF.

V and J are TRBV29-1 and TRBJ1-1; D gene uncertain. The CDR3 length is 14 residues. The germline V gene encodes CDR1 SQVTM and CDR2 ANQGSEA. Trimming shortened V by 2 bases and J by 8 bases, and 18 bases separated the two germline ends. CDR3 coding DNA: TGCAGCGTTGAAAATTTAGGGCTCCGGTTCGAAGCTTTCTTT. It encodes CSVENLGLRFEAFF.

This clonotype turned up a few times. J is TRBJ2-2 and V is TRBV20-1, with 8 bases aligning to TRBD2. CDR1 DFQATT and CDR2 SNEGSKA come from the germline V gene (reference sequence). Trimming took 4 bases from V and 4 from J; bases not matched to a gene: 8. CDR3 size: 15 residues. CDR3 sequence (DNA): TGCAGTGCTACCCGGGCGGGAGGAGTCACCGGGGAGCTGTTTTTT. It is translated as CSATRAGGVTGELFF.

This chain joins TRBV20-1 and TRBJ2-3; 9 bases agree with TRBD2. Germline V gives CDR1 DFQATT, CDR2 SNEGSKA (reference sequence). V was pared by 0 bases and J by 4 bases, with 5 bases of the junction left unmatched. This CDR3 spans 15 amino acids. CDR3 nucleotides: TGCAGTGCTAGAGAAAGCGGGAGGATTGCAGATACGCAGTATTTT. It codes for CSARESGRIADTQYF.

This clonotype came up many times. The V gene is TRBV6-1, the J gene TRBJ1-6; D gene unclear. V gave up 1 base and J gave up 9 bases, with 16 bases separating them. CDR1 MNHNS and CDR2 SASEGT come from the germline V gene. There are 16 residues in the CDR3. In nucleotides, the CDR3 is TGTGCCAGCAGTGAAGTTGAAGGGTCTATTGGTTCACCCCTCCACTTT. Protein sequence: CASSEVEGSIGSPLHF.

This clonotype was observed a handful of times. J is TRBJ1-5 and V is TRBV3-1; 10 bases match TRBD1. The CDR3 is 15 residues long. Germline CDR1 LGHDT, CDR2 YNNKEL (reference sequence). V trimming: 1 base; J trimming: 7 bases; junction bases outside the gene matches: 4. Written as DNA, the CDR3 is TGTGCCAGCAGCCAAGGACAGGGGGCAGGGCAGCCCCAGCATTTT. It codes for CASSQGQGAGQPQHF.

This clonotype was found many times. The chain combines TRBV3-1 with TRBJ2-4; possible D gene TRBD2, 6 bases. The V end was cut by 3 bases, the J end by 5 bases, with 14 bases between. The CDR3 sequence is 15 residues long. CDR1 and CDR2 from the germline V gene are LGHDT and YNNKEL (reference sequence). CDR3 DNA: TGTGCCAGCAGCCAGACAACTAGCATCCAAAACATTCAGTACTTC. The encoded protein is CASSQTTSIQNIQYF.

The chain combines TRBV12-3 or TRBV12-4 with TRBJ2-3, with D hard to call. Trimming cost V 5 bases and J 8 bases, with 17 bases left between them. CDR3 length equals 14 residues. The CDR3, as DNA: TGTGCCAGCAGTAGACCCGCCATGGAAGGTACGCAGTATTTT. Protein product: CASSRPAMEGTQYF.

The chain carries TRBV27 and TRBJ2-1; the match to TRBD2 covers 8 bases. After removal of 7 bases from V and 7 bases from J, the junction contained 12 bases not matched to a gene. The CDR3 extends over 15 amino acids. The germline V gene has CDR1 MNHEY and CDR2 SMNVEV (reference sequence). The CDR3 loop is CASTQGAGVGNEQFF. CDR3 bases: TGTGCCAGCACCCAAGGAGCGGGAGTGGGGAATGAGCAGTTCTTC.

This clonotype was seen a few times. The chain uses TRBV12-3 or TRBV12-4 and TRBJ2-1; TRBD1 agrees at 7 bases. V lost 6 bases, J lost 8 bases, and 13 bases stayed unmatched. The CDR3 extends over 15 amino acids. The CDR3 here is CASSNNRGFTDEQFF. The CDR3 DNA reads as TGTGCCAGCAGCAACAACAGGGGATTTACAGATGAGCAGTTCTTC.

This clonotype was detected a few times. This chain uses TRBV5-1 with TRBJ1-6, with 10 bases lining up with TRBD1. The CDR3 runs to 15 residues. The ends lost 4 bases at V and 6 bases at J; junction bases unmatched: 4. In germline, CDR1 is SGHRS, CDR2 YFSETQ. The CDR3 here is CASSPGTGVNSPLHF. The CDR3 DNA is TGCGCCAGCAGCCCCGGGACAGGGGTTAATTCACCCCTCCACTTT.

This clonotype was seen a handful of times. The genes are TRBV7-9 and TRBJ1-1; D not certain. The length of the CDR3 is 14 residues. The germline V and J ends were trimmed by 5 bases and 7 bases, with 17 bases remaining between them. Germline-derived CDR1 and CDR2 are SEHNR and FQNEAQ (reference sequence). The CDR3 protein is CASSPPAHGIEAFF. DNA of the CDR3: TGTGCCAGCAGCCCACCGGCACACGGCATTGAAGCTTTCTTT.

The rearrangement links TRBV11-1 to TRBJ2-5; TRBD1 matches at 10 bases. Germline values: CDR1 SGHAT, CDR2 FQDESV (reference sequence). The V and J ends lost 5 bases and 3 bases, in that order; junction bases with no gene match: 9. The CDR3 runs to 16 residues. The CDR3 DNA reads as TGTGCCAGCAGCCAGGGGCCGGGACAGGGGAAAGAGACCCAGTACTTC. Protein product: CASSQGPGQGKETQYF.